The 32 T cell receptor beta chains in this list originate from one sample, sequenced in a study of post-analysis software for immune sequencing data. The antigens for these receptors are not known. Libraries were made from TCR beta cDNA, and they carried unique molecular identifiers. Each CDR3 protein is one row after TCRdb ran MiXCR on the PCR reads. The sample includes approximately 360,000 distinct CDR3 sequences, around 33% of them seen just once. Study-wide results and limits: Comparison of patients with controls showed four or five TRBV segments more frequent in patients, TRBV5-6, TRBV5-1 and TRBV20-1 among them.

The sequenced sample consisted of blood. The receptors originated from a girl between 5 and 17 years old with multiple sclerosis.

In its sample, this clonotype was seen many times. Here the CDR3 reads CASSSPGQGDYEQYF. The CDR3 DNA reads as TGTGCCAGCAGTTCCCCTGGACAGGGGGACTACGAGCAGTACTTC. The V gene is TRBV12-3 or TRBV12-4, the J gene TRBJ2-7; 10 positions match TRBD1. With 4 bases clipped from V and 3 bases from J, the junction kept 6 bases outside the gene matches. There are 15 residues in the CDR3.

The rearrangement links TRBV20-1 to TRBJ1-2, with D possibly matching TRBD1 (6 bases). This CDR3 is 14 amino acids long. The V gene's germline CDR1 is DFQATT and CDR2 SNEGSKA (reference sequence). The germline V and J ends were trimmed by 2 bases and 8 bases, with 18 bases remaining between them. The CDR3 loop is CSARPQGEGWGYTF. CDR3 coding DNA: TGCAGTGCTAGACCACAGGGTGAAGGTTGGGGCTACACCTTC.

The chain uses TRBV20-1 and TRBJ2-7; D perhaps matches TRBD1 (6 bases). Between the trimmed V and J ends, which lost 5 bases and 1 base, there was a span of 12 bases. The CDR3 extends over 13 amino acids. CDR1 is DFQATT and CDR2 is SNEGSKA in the germline V gene (reference sequence). CDR3 nucleotide sequence: TGCAGTGCTCTCGACAGGAAATCCTACGAGCAGTACTTC. It translates to CSALDRKSYEQYF.

The chain carries TRBV7-9 and TRBJ2-1, with D perhaps matching TRBD1 (7 bases). The CDR3 extends over 18 amino acids. Germline CDR1 reads SEHNR; CDR2 reads FQNEAQ (reference sequence). V was shortened by 5 bases and J by 9 bases, with 29 bases between the two germline ends. DNA of the CDR3: TGTGCCAGCAGCCCCCAATCGCCACAGGGGAGGTTGGCTGGTGAGCAGTTCTTC. This sequence encodes CASSPQSPQGRLAGEQFF.

The chain links TRBV6-2 or TRBV6-3 to TRBJ2-6; no definite D call. The germline CDR1 and CDR2 sequences are MNHEY and SVGEGT. There are 15 residues in the CDR3. V was clipped by 5 bases and J by 2 bases, with 10 bases between them. The CDR3 sequence is CASSARGAGANVLTF. The CDR3 DNA follows: TGTGCCAGCAGTGCCAGAGGAGCTGGGGCCAACGTCCTGACTTTC.

As to this clonotype: At one boundary the junction diverges from the germline segment, which might be a read error. The V call is TRBV24-1, the J call TRBJ1-2; the D gene is possibly TRBD1 (6 bases). CDR1 is KGHDR, CDR2 SFDVKD, per germline. CDR3 size: 16 residues. The CDR3 loop is CATSDTDRPNNHGYTF. CDR3 DNA: TGTGCCACCAGTGATACGGACAGACCGAATAACCATGGCTACACCTTC.

This clonotype was seen more than once but under ten times. This sequence joins TRBV7-2 and TRBJ1-2; 8 bases fit TRBD1. The CDR3 consists of 14 residues. Germline CDR1 reads SGHTA; CDR2 reads FQGNSA. Trimming took 5 bases from V and 8 from J; bases not matched to a gene: 10. CDR3 sequence reads: CASSTPTGEKGYTF. CDR3 sequence (DNA): TGTGCCAGCAGCACCCCGACAGGGGAAAAGGGCTACACCTTC.

The rearrangement uses TRBV10-2 and TRBJ1-1; the D is unclear. V gave up 5 bases and J gave up 1 base, with 11 bases separating them. Germline V gene sequence: CDR1 WSHSY, CDR2 SAAADI. The CDR3 has 14 residues. The CDR3 DNA is TGCGCCAGCAGTTCGGGAGTGGAGAACACTGAAGCTTTCTTT. This codes for CASSSGVENTEAFF.

The chain uses TRBV5-1 and TRBJ2-5; D not certain. Germline V gene data show CDR1 as SGHRS and CDR2 as YFSETQ. CDR3 length equals 15 residues. The V end lost 4 bases, the J end lost 2 bases, and 15 bases lay between the germline ends. CDR3 loop: CASSVRAQLQETQYF. The CDR3 nucleotides read TGCGCCAGCAGCGTCCGGGCCCAGCTACAAGAGACCCAGTACTTC.

This clonotype came up a few times. The V gene is TRBV29-1, the J gene TRBJ2-1, with 8 bases identical to TRBD2. The J segment lost 7 bases and the V segment lost 3 bases, leaving 11 bases of the junction unmatched. Germline-derived CDR1 and CDR2 are SQVTM and ANQGSEA. The CDR3 length is 15 residues. The CDR3 sequence is CSVEPPGTRGNEQFF. The CDR3 DNA reads TGCAGCGTTGAGCCGCCCGGGACTAGGGGAAATGAGCAGTTCTTC.

The rearrangement uses TRBV27 and TRBJ2-7; TRBD2 aligns across 9 bases. The end of the DNA aligns better with TRBJ2-5, so the J call may be wrong. CDR3 size: 16 residues. Per the germline V gene, CDR1 is MNHEY and CDR2 is SMNVEV (reference sequence). The CDR3 nucleotides are TGTGCCAGCAGTCCTCAGCGGGGGGTTCCTCAAGAGACCCAGTACTTC. It codes for CASSPQRGVPQETQYF.

The chain uses TRBV5-5 and TRBJ2-3; 10 nucleotides match TRBD2. The V and J ends lost 2 bases and 4 bases, in that order; junction bases with no gene match: 4. Germline V lookup: CDR1 SGHKS, CDR2 YYEKEE (reference sequence). This CDR3 has 15 amino acids. CDR3 residues: CASSFAGTSADTQYF. CDR3 nucleotides: TGTGCCAGCAGCTTCGCCGGGACTAGCGCAGATACGCAGTATTTT.

The chain carries TRBV2 and TRBJ2-1, with 8 bases matching TRBD1. CDR1 and CDR2 (germline): SNHLY, FYNNEI. The V gene end was trimmed by 5 bases and the J gene end by 5 bases; junction bases not matched to a gene: 5. The CDR3 has 14 amino acids. CDR3 nucleotides: TGTGCCAGCAGTAGGACAGGGTTCGACAATGAGCAGTTCTTC. This translates into CASSRTGFDNEQFF.

This chain joins TRBV12-3 or TRBV12-4 and TRBJ1-2; a possible D gene is TRBD1 (5 bases). Trimming shortened V by 5 bases and J by 0 bases, and 7 bases separated the two germline ends. The CDR3 spans 13 residues. For the CDR3, the DNA is TGTGCCAGCAGTGCGACAGCTAACTATGGCTACACCTTC. Encoded protein: CASSATANYGYTF.

V and J are TRBV7-2 and TRBJ2-5; D ambiguous. Per the germline V gene, CDR1 is SGHTA and CDR2 is FQGNSA. This CDR3 region has 14 residues. Trimming removed 5 bases at V and 1 base at J, with 11 bases between. The CDR3 spells CASSPSGPQETQYF. The CDR3 DNA reads as TGTGCCAGCAGCCCCAGTGGGCCCCAAGAGACCCAGTACTTC.

This sequence joins TRBV18 and TRBJ2-1; 7 bases map to TRBD1. This CDR3 is 13 amino acids long. The V gene end was trimmed by 6 bases and the J gene end by 5 bases; junction bases not matched to a gene: 4. Per the germline V gene, CDR1 is KGHSH and CDR2 is LQKENI. CDR3 nucleotides: TGTGCCAGCTCCATTACAGGGGACAATGAGCAGTTCTTC. The encoded protein is CASSITGDNEQFF.

The chain carries TRBV7-2 and TRBJ2-5, with 11 positions matching TRBD2. Germline trimming cut 6 bases from V and 5 bases from J; bases unmatched to any gene: 11. The CDR3 covers 16 residues. CDR1 is SGHTA and CDR2 is FQGNSA in the germline V gene. CDR3 DNA sequence: TGTGCCAGCAGGAGTCCCGGGACTAGCGGCCGGGAGACCCAGTACTTC. Encoded protein: CASRSPGTSGRETQYF.

This clonotype was detected only a few times. The chain couples TRBV6-1 to TRBJ2-7; 8 nucleotides agree with TRBD1. V was clipped by 9 bases and J by 2 bases; unmatched bases: 6. This CDR3 is 13 amino acids long. Germline-derived CDR1 and CDR2 are MNHNS and SASEGT. In DNA form, the CDR3 reads TGTGCCAGTTGGACAGGGATAGCCTACGAGCAGTACTTC. This translates into CASWTGIAYEQYF.

The chain links TRBV3-1 to TRBJ2-7; D gene unclear. The CDR3 is 12 residues long. V lost 1 base and J lost 3, with 4 bases in between. Germline V lookup: CDR1 LGHDT, CDR2 YNNKEL (reference sequence). CDR3 sequence reads: CASSQAVYEQYF. For the CDR3, the DNA is TGTGCCAGCAGCCAAGCGGTCTACGAGCAGTACTTC.

This chain uses TRBV20-1 with TRBJ2-1; D remains unclear. V lost 7 bases to trimming and J lost 6 bases, with 13 bases between them. The CDR3 sequence is 12 residues long. Germline lookup yields CDR1 DFQATT and CDR2 SNEGSKA (reference sequence). CDR3 region: CSGVPLFNEQFF. In nucleotides, the CDR3 is TGCAGTGGAGTGCCCCTCTTCAATGAGCAGTTCTTC.

This clonotype has just a few counts. The chain carries TRBV20-1 and TRBJ1-2, with 9 bases matching TRBD1. The germline CDR1 and CDR2 sequences are DFQATT and SNEGSKA (reference sequence). This CDR3 comprises 14 residues. The V and J ends lost 6 bases and 8 bases, in that order; junction bases with no gene match: 13. The CDR3 region is CSATLPQGAKGYTF. The CDR3 nucleotides read TGCAGTGCCACCCTCCCACAGGGGGCTAAAGGCTACACCTTC.

The rearrangement joins TRBV6-6 to TRBJ1-5; 9 bases line up with TRBD1. The germline V gene encodes CDR1 MNHNY and CDR2 SVGAGI (reference sequence). CDR3 length: 14 residues. With V trimmed by 5 bases and J by 7 bases, 6 bases remained unmatched. In DNA, the CDR3 is TGTGCCAGCAGTACAGGGGGCGGAGGACAGCCCCAGCATTTT. It encodes CASSTGGGGQPQHF.

This clonotype was observed a few times. The chain employs TRBV9 and TRBJ2-1; D is undetermined. The CDR3 contains 16 residues. Germline loops: CDR1 SGDLS, CDR2 YYNGEE. V lost 0 bases to trimming and J lost 0 bases, with 10 bases between them. The CDR3 here is CASSVVGDSSYNEQFF. The DNA for the CDR3 is TGTGCCAGCAGCGTAGTAGGAGATAGCTCCTACAATGAGCAGTTCTTC.

This clonotype has more than one count but fewer than ten. The chain recombines TRBV30 with TRBJ2-3; weak D call: TRBD1 (6 bases). Germline V gene sequence: CDR1 GTSNPN, CDR2 SVGIG (reference sequence). V was cut by 6 bases and J by 3 bases, with 13 bases left in between. The CDR3 has 13 amino acids. The CDR3 loop reads CACTGSFTDTQYF. The CDR3 bases are TGTGCCTGCACAGGGAGTTTTACAGATACGCAGTATTTT.

This clonotype was seen only a few times. The chain couples TRBV7-3 to TRBJ2-1; perhaps TRBD2 as D (5 bases). Between the trimmed V and J ends, which lost 2 bases and 6 bases, there was a span of 8 bases. The CDR3 is 13 amino acids. The germline V gene has CDR1 SGHTA and CDR2 FQGTGA. CDR3 protein: CASSLWESNEQFF. The CDR3 nucleotides read TGTGCCAGCAGCTTATGGGAGTCCAATGAGCAGTTCTTC.

The CDR3 is CSARLLPGLAGDLGETQYF. CDR3 nucleotides: TGCAGTGCTAGACTCCTCCCGGGACTAGCGGGGGACTTGGGTGAGACCCAGTACTTC. The genes are TRBV20-1 and TRBJ2-5; TRBD2 aligns across 14 bases. The germline V gene has CDR1 DFQATT and CDR2 SNEGSKA (reference sequence). Losses at the gene ends were 2 bases for V and 5 bases for J; bases not matched to a gene: 16. There are 19 residues in the CDR3.

This clonotype has a handful of counts. The V call is TRBV5-1, the J call TRBJ2-7; maybe TRBD2 (5 bases). Germline CDR1 is SGHRS and CDR2 is YFSETQ. The V and J ends lost 6 bases and 2 bases respectively, with 21 bases between them. CDR3 length: 16 residues. In DNA form, the CDR3 reads TGCGCCAGCACCTTTTCTGGCGGGTCTCCAGCCTACGAGCAGTACTTC. Translation gives CASTFSGGSPAYEQYF.

This clonotype was observed a single time. This may arise from a read error, as a much more abundant clone is one base away. The chain combines TRBV7-9 with TRBJ2-3, with a tentative D call TRBD1 (6 bases). Per the germline V gene, CDR1 is SEHNR and CDR2 is FQNEAQ (reference sequence). The germline V and J ends were trimmed by 5 bases and 5 bases, with 17 bases remaining between them. This CDR3 is 15 amino acids long. The CDR3 spells CASSPLMGDIDTQYF. The CDR3 bases are TGTGCCAGCAGCCCTCTTATGGGGGACATAGATACGCAGTATTTT.

The chain employs TRBV4-1 and TRBJ2-2; 7 bases are shared with TRBD1. The CDR3 is 19 amino acids. The V segment lost 1 base and the J segment 0 bases; nucleotides outside the gene matches: 11. Germline CDR1 reads MGHRA; CDR2 reads YSYEKL. CDR3 nucleotide sequence: TGCGCCAGCAGCCAAGTTCGGGGACAGACGTTCGCGAACACCGGGGAGCTGTTTTTT. Its translation: CASSQVRGQTFANTGELFF.

CDR3 DNA sequence: TGCAGCGTTGAGTCAGTGGCGGGGACGAGCTCCTACGAGCAGTACTTC. It codes for CSVESVAGTSSYEQYF. V is TRBV29-1 and J is TRBJ2-7; a possible D gene is TRBD2 (6 bases). Trimming left V 3 bases short and J 0 bases short, with 18 bases between. This CDR3 contains 16 residues. Per germline, CDR1 SQVTM and CDR2 ANQGSEA.

This sequence joins TRBV5-4 and TRBJ1-2; tentatively, D is TRBD1 (5 bases). Trimming took off 4 bases at V and 2 bases at J, with 18 bases between the two ends. The length of the CDR3 is 16 residues. Germline lookup yields CDR1 SGHNT and CDR2 YYREEE (reference sequence). This CDR3 reads CASSPPGQLSNYGYTF. CDR3 bases: TGTGCCAGCAGCCCGCCAGGACAATTATCGAACTATGGCTACACCTTC.

This clonotype was picked up many times. J is TRBJ2-5 and V is TRBV29-1, with no clear D. Germline CDR1 is SQVTM and CDR2 is ANQGSEA. The CDR3 is made up of 14 amino acids. Deletions cut 1 base from V and 7 bases from J, with 16 bases between. The CDR3, as DNA: TGCAGCGTTGAAGGATCTGGGATTGGGTGGACCCAGTACTTC. Translation gives CSVEGSGIGWTQYF.